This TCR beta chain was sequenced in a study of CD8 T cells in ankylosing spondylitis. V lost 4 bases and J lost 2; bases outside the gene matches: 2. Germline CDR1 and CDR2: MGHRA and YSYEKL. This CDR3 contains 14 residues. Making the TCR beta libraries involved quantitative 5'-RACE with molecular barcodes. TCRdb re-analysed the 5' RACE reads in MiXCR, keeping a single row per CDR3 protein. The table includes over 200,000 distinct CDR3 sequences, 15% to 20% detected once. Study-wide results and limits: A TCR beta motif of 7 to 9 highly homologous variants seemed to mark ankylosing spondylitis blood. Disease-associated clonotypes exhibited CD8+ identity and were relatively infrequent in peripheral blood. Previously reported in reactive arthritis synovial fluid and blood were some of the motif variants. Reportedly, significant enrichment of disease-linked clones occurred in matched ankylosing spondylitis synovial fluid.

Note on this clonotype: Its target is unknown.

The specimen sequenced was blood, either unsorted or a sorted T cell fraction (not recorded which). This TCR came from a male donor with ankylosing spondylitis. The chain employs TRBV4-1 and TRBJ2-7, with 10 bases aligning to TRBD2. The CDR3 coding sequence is TGCGCCAGCAGCCCTAGCGGGAGCACCTACGAGCAGTACTTC. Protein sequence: CASSPSGSTYEQYF.